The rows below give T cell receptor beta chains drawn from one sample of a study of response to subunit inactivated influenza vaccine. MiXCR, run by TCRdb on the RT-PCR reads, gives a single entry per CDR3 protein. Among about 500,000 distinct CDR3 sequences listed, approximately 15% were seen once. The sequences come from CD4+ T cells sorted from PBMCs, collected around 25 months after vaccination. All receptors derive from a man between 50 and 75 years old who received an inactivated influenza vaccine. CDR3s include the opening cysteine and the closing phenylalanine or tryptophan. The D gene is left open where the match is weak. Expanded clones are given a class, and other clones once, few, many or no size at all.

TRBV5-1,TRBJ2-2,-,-,CASSLGGQINTGELFF,TGCGCCAGCAGCTTGGGAGGACAGATTAACACCGGGGAGCTGTTTTTT
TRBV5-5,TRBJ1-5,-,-,CASSRLGDQPQHF,TGTGCCAGCAGCCGCCTGGGGGATCAGCCCCAGCATTTT
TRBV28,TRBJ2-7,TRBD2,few,CASSLSAGGEQYF,TGTGCCAGCAGCCTTAGCGCGGGGGGCGAGCAGTACTTC
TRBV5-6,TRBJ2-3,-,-,CASSLTVLSTDTQYF,TGTGCCAGCAGCTTGACTGTCCTTAGCACAGATACGCAGTATTTT
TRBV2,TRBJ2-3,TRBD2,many,CASRLSGGTDTQYF,TGTGCCAGCCGGTTGTCGGGGGGAACAGATACGCAGTATTTT
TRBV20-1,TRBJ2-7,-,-,CSARDRRIYEQYF,TGCAGTGCTAGAGACAGGAGAATTTACGAGCAGTACTTC
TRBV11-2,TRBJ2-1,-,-,CASSLEVRAPYNEQFF,TGTGCCAGCAGCTTAGAAGTCCGCGCCCCCTACAATGAGCAGTTCTTC
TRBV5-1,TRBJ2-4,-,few,CASTVAKNIQYF,TGCGCCAGCACAGTAGCCAAAAACATTCAGTACTTC
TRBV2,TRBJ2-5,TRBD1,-,CASSPTGGRGETQYF,TGTGCCAGCAGTCCTACAGGGGGTCGGGGAGAGACCCAGTACTTC
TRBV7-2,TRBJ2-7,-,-,CASSLRPQRHYEQYF,TGTGCCAGCAGCCTAAGACCTCAAAGACACTACGAGCAGTACTTC